These T cell receptor beta chains were read from a single sample in a study of circulating and synovial CD4+ cells in juvenile arthritis. The assay was immunoSEQ multiplex PCR, and TCRdb's table has in-frame clones only and misses some. The data hold over 30,000 clones, with roughly 94% observed a single time. Specimen: CD4+ T cells from blood. The receptor source for this set is a human donor with juvenile idiopathic arthritis. The CDR3 runs from the conserved cysteine through the conserved F or W. Each record gives: D gene, V gene, clone size, J gene, CDR3 DNA, CDR3 protein. The D gene is left open where the match is weak. Clone size is not always given. Where it is, it says once, few, many or a class for expanded clones.

TRBD2,TRBV9,NA,TRBJ2-7,TGTGCCAGCAGCGTCGCCCCGGCGGGGGGTTACTACGAGCAGTACTTC,CASSVAPAGGYYEQYF
TRBD2,TRBV9,NA,TRBJ2-3,TGTGCCAGCAGCGTAGGAAGGACTAGCGTCTGGTCTGGGGATACGCAGTATTTT,CASSVGRTSVWSGDTQYF
NA,TRBV29-1,few,TRBJ2-3,TGCAGCGCCCCAGGACATGGCACAGATACGCAGTATTTT,CSAPGHGTDTQYF
NA,TRBV27,NA,TRBJ1-1,TGTGCCAGCAGTTTACAGGGGCTCACTGAAGCTTTCTTT,CASSLQGLTEAFF
NA,TRBV5-5,NA,TRBJ1-1,TGTGCCAGCACCATCAGACGGCAACAGGGGAACACTGAAGCTTTCTTT,CASTIRRQQGNTEAFF
NA,TRBV29-1,NA,TRBJ1-5,TGCAGCGTTGTGGAAGGACTCAATCAGCCCCAGCATTTT,CSVVEGLNQPQHF
NA,TRBV30,NA,TRBJ2-3,TGTGCCTGGACCCAGGAACCTAGCACAGATACGCAGTATTTT,CAWTQEPSTDTQYF
NA,TRBV5-1,once,TRBJ1-6,TGCGCCAGCAGCTTGGGGGGGCCGAGCTCCTATAATTCACCCCTCCACTTT,CASSLGGPSSYNSPLHF
TRBD1,TRBV6-1,NA,TRBJ2-5,TGTGCCAGCAGTGATAACAGGGGGCCCCAAGAGACCCAGTACTTC,CASSDNRGPQETQYF
TRBD1,TRBV11-3,NA,TRBJ2-1,TGTGCCAGCAGCTTAGATCGGGGACAGGGTGAGCAGTTCTTC,CASSLDRGQGEQFF
TRBD1,TRBV5-4,NA,TRBJ1-1,TGTGCCAGCAGCTTCGACAGGGCTATCATGAACACTGAAGCTTTCTTT,CASSFDRAIMNTEAFF
TRBD1,TRBV5-6,NA,TRBJ1-2,TGTGCCAGCAGCTTGGCCGGGGGACAGGGTCATGGCTACACCTTC,CASSLAGGQGHGYTF
TRBD1,TRBV19,NA,TRBJ1-5,TGTGCCAGTAGCACGACAGGGGGCCTTAGTCAGCCCCAGCATTTT,CASSTTGGLSQPQHF
NA,TRBV6-1,few,TRBJ2-7,TGTGCCAGCAGTGAAGGGCGCTCCACCCGGGTGGAGCAGTACTTC,CASSEGRSTRVEQYF
NA,TRBV7-9,NA,TRBJ2-7,TGTGCCAGCAGCTTACCAGGGGAGGGTTCCGAGCAGTACTTC,CASSLPGEGSEQYF
NA,TRBV2,NA,TRBJ2-5,TGTGCCAGCCGGGACAAGCTGTACCAAGAGACCCAGTACTTC,CASRDKLYQETQYF
NA,TRBV27,NA,TRBJ1-5,TGTGCCAGCAGTTTAACGACAGCCGGGCCCCAGCATTTT,CASSLTTAGPQHF
TRBD2,TRBV4-3,NA,TRBJ2-3,TGCGCCAGCAGCCAACGACTAGCTGCGGATACGCAGTATTTT,CASSQRLAADTQYF
TRBD1,TRBV6-5,NA,TRBJ1-6,TGTGCCAGCAGCAGTGGACAGGGAAACAACTCACCCCTCCACTTT,CASSSGQGNNSPLHF
NA,TRBV19,NA,TRBJ1-6,TGTGCCAGTAGTATTGAGAGCTCCTATAATTCCCCCCTCCACTTT,CASSIESSYNSPLHF
NA,TRBV6-5,NA,TRBJ1-2,TGTGCCAGCAGTGTTTCGTCCTATGGCTACACCTTC,CASSVSSYGYTF
TRBD1,TRBV29-1,NA,TRBJ2-7,TGCAGCGCCCGCCCCTCGACAGGGATGTACGAGCAGTACTTC,CSARPSTGMYEQYF
NA,TRBV7-2,once,TRBJ1-2,TGTGCCAGCAGCTTAGCGGCAGGGGCATATGGCTACACCTTC,CASSLAAGAYGYTF